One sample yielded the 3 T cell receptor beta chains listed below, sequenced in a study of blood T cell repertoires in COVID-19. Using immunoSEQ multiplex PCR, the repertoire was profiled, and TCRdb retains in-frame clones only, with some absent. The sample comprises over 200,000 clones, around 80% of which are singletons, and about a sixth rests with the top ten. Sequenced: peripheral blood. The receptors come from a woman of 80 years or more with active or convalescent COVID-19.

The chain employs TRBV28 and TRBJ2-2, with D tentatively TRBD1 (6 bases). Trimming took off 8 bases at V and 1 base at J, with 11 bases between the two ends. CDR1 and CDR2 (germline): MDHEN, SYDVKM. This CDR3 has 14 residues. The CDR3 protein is CASVTGENTGELFF. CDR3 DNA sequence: TGTGCCAGCGTGACAGGAGAGAACACCGGGGAGCTGTTTTTT.

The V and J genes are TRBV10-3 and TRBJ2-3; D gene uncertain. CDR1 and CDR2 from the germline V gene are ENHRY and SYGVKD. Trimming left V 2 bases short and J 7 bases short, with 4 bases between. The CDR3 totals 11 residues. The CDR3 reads CAISEVNTQYF. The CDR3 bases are TGTGCCATCAGTGAGGTCAATACGCAGTATTTT.

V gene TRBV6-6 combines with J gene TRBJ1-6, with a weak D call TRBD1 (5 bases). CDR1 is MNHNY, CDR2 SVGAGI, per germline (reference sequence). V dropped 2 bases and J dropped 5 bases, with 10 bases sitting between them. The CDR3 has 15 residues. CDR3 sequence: CASSYATGNNSPLHF. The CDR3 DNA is TGTGCCAGCAGTTACGCCACAGGAAATAATTCACCCCTCCACTTT.